This TCR beta chain was obtained from a study of prognosis after radiotherapy for stage I lung cancer. Study details: Enrolled patients comprised some 15 with newly diagnosed primary stage I lung tumors and about 5 with oligometastatic NSCLC after surgical resection of the primary tumor.

This clonotype was observed a single time. Antigen: not known. Two-round multiplex PCR amplified TCR beta CDR3 from genomic DNA. The first round of PCR was done with primers that matched each TRBV and TRBJ gene. TCRdb re-called the multiplex PCR reads with MiXCR, one entry per CDR3 protein. The sample contains more than 30,000 distinct CDR3 sequences, around 43% of which appear only once. Investigators drew about 6 milliliters of peripheral blood at each of two time points. Study-level points and caveats: It was in patients who developed distant metastases that Shannon entropy after stereotactic body radiation therapy was lower.

The CDR3 length is 13 residues. The germline gives CDR1 MNHNS, CDR2 SASEGT. The ends lost 10 bases at V and 2 bases at J; junction bases unmatched: 7. The starting material was PBMCs, obtained before or after stereotactic body radiation therapy (not recorded which). The source of this sequence is a donor aged 50 or older with non-small cell lung cancer. J is TRBJ1-2 and V is TRBV6-1, with TRBD1 matching 7 bases. For the CDR3, the DNA is TGTGCCATTAGCGGGACAGCAAACTATGGCTACACCTTC. It translates to CAISGTANYGYTF.